A single sample gave rise to the 30 T cell receptor beta chains below, sequenced in a study of response to subunit inactivated influenza vaccine. MiXCR was run by TCRdb on the RT-PCR reads, yielding one entry per CDR3 protein. The sample includes around 200,000 distinct CDR3 sequences, less than 15% of them seen just once. This sample also appeared in a second study, on T cells expressing NK-cell markers. As that report states: TCR beta cDNA was made by 5'RACE template switching with UMIs.

This material consisted of CD8+ T cells sorted from PBMCs, taken about 13 days after vaccination. These receptors were collected from a man aged 50 to 60 who received an inactivated influenza vaccine.

V is TRBV6-2 or TRBV6-3 and J is TRBJ2-7, with 8 bases matching TRBD1. J lost 2 bases, V lost 0 bases, and 12 bases had no gene match. Germline CDR1 is MNHEY and CDR2 is SVGEGT. The CDR3 sequence is 18 residues long. The CDR3: CASSYSQHTGTGAYEQYF. CDR3 sequence (DNA): TGTGCCAGCAGTTACTCGCAACATACCGGGACAGGCGCCTACGAGCAGTACTTC.

CDR3 in DNA: TGTGCCAGCAGTCCCCCCCAGGGGCCAATCACAGATACGCAGTATTTT. Translated: CASSPPQGPITDTQYF. The V call is TRBV7-9, the J call TRBJ2-3, with D perhaps matching TRBD1 (6 bases). The CDR3 runs to 16 residues. Germline CDR1 reads SEHNR; CDR2 reads FQNEAQ (reference sequence). Between the trimmed V and J ends, which lost 6 bases and 2 bases, there was a span of 18 bases. The full variable domain, in which reference TRBV7-9 and TRBJ2-3 provide the parts outside the CDR3, is DTGVSQNPRHKITKRGQNVTFRCDPISEHNRLYWYRQTLGQGPEFLTYFQNEAQLEKSRLLSDRFSAERPKGSFSTLEIQRTEQGDSAMYLCASSPPQGPITDTQYFGPGTRLTVL.

J is TRBJ1-4 and V is TRBV12-3 or TRBV12-4; D ambiguous. The CDR3 has 13 residues. V was clipped by 3 bases and J by 6 bases, with 8 bases between them. The CDR3 nucleotides are TGTGCCAGCAGTTTTACCACCCATGAAAAACTGTTTTTT. Its translation is CASSFTTHEKLFF.

This clonotype appeared many times. The V gene is TRBV29-1, the J gene TRBJ2-1, with D perhaps being TRBD1 or TRBD2 (6 bases each). The CDR3 extends over 14 amino acids. The ends were cut back, 8 bases at V and 4 bases at J, with 18 bases in the middle. Germline CDR1 SQVTM, CDR2 ANQGSEA. CDR3 DNA sequence: TGCAGCTTGACGGAAGGGGGGTCGTACAATGAGCAGTTCTTC. Protein: CSLTEGGSYNEQFF.

The chain has TRBV9 and TRBJ2-1, with D perhaps TRBD1 (6 bases). CDR3 length: 15 amino acids. Trimming took off 2 bases at V and 5 bases at J, with 14 bases between the two ends. Germline V gives CDR1 SGDLS, CDR2 YYNGEE. For the CDR3, the DNA is TGTGCCAGCAGCGTTTGGGAGAGGGGGAACAATGAGCAGTTCTTC. Its translation: CASSVWERGNNEQFF.

This clonotype was picked up a small number of times. The chain combines TRBV2 with TRBJ2-6; D tentatively reads TRBD1 or TRBD2 (5 bases each). This CDR3 comprises 14 residues. V was cut by 5 bases and J by 2 bases, with 7 bases left in between. CDR1 SNHLY and CDR2 FYNNEI come from the germline V gene. CDR3 region: CASSPGPGANVLTF. CDR3 bases: TGTGCCAGCAGTCCGGGGCCTGGGGCCAACGTCCTGACTTTC.

This clonotype came up many times. The rearrangement joins TRBV3-1 to TRBJ1-4, with 9 bases identical to TRBD1. The CDR3 consists of 19 residues. The V segment lost 0 bases and the J segment 1 base; nucleotides outside the gene matches: 9. Germline assignment: CDR1 LGHDT and CDR2 YNNKEL (reference sequence). This chain's CDR3 is CASSQDWDREWGTNEKLFF. The CDR3 bases are TGTGCCAGCAGCCAAGATTGGGACAGGGAGTGGGGAACTAATGAAAAACTGTTTTTT.

This clonotype has just a few counts. The genes are TRBV2 and TRBJ2-3; no firm D call. Trimming shortened V by 11 bases and J by 0 bases, and 15 bases separated the two germline ends. The germline CDR1 and CDR2 sequences are SNHLY and FYNNEI. There are 14 residues in the CDR3. CDR3 sequence reads: CAPPARSSTDTQYF. Here the CDR3 DNA reads TGTGCCCCGCCCGCCCGTTCTAGCACAGATACGCAGTATTTT.

In this sample, this clonotype turned up a few times. The chain joins TRBV6-5 to TRBJ2-4; tentatively, D is TRBD2 (7 bases). Germline CDR1 reads MNHEY; CDR2 reads SVGAGI. The CDR3 length is 14 residues. Trimming removed 4 bases from V and 6 bases from J, with 13 bases in between. CDR3 amino acids: CASSSEGGGNIQYF. The DNA of the CDR3 is TGTGCCAGCAGTTCGGAGGGGGGGGGAAACATTCAGTACTTC.

This clonotype was picked up a small number of times. V usage is TRBV6-2 or TRBV6-3 and J usage is TRBJ2-1, with D possibly being TRBD2 (6 bases). The CDR3 consists of 14 residues. CDR1 and CDR2 from the germline V gene are MNHEY and SVGEGT. The V gene lost 2 bases and the J gene lost 4 bases, with 9 bases spanning the gap. DNA for the CDR3: TGTGCCAGCAGTTACGCTCTAGCGTACAATGAGCAGTTCTTC. Translating it yields CASSYALAYNEQFF.

The chain couples TRBV10-3 to TRBJ2-7; TRBD2 might be the D (6 bases). The CDR3 is made up of 15 amino acids. From germline, CDR1 is ENHRY and CDR2 SYGVKD. Trimming took off 8 bases at V and 2 bases at J, with 19 bases between the two ends. The CDR3 protein is CAIGGTVQGPYEQYF. DNA of the CDR3: TGTGCCATCGGGGGGACCGTCCAAGGGCCCTACGAGCAGTACTTC.

The chain combines TRBV29-1 with TRBJ2-7; 8 positions agree with TRBD2. Germline lookup yields CDR1 SQVTM and CDR2 ANQGSEA. Unmatched junction bases numbered 7, after V lost 4 bases and J lost 2 bases. The CDR3 loop spans 14 amino acids. CDR3 sequence (DNA): TGCAGCGTTGCGGCTAGCGGGCTCCCCTACGAGCAGTACTTC. Translating gives CSVAASGLPYEQYF.

The chain joins TRBV27 to TRBJ2-7; 7 bases map to TRBD1. Germline trimming cut 2 bases from V and 4 bases from J; bases unmatched to any gene: 8. This CDR3 region has 15 residues. CDR1 is MNHEY, CDR2 SMNVEV, per germline (reference sequence). The DNA for the CDR3 is TGTGCCAGCAGTTTAGCCAGGGGGTCCTTGTACGAGCAGTACTTC. Translation gives CASSLARGSLYEQYF.

This rearrangement joins TRBV28 to TRBJ1-1; D gene uncertain. The CDR3 runs 19 residues. With 4 bases removed from V and 1 base from J, the gap between germline ends came to 25 bases. Germline CDR1 and CDR2: MDHEN and SYDVKM. DNA for the CDR3: TGTGCCAGCAGTTCGCCCCGTTCGCCGGACCCCCGTGGGAACACTGAAGCTTTCTTT. Its protein is CASSSPRSPDPRGNTEAFF.

This clonotype was counted only a few times. The chain recombines TRBV13 with TRBJ2-5; D may be TRBD1 or TRBD2 (5 bases each). Germline V gene sequence: CDR1 PRHDT, CDR2 FYEKMQ (reference sequence). Between the trimmed V and J ends, which lost 0 bases and 5 bases, there was a span of 13 bases. CDR3 length: 15 residues. CDR3 nucleotides: TGTGCCAGCAGCTTAGGCTTCGGGGCGAAGGAGACCCAGTACTTC. This translates into CASSLGFGAKETQYF.

The V call is TRBV28, the J call TRBJ2-7, with a weak D call TRBD2 (7 bases). Trimming took off 2 bases at V and 3 bases at J, with 14 bases between the two ends. Per germline, CDR1 MDHEN and CDR2 SYDVKM. This CDR3 has 15 residues. The CDR3 DNA follows: TGTGCCAGCAGTTTACGCGGGGGCTTTGGCTACGAGCAGTACTTC. Residues: CASSLRGGFGYEQYF.

The rearrangement uses TRBV20-1 and TRBJ2-7; 7 nucleotides agree with TRBD1. Trimming cost V 0 bases and J 3 bases; bases outside gene matches: 14. In germline, CDR1 is DFQATT, CDR2 SNEGSKA (reference sequence). This CDR3 spans 17 amino acids. CDR3 region: CSARDLVDRDPLYEQYF. CDR3 coding DNA: TGCAGTGCTAGAGATCTAGTAGACAGGGATCCCCTCTACGAGCAGTACTTC.

This chain joins TRBV11-2 and TRBJ2-7; the D is unclear. Germline values: CDR1 SGHAT, CDR2 FQNNGV. This CDR3 spans 13 amino acids. V dropped 0 bases and J dropped 4 bases, with 7 bases sitting between them. The CDR3 DNA reads TGTGCCAGCAGCTTAGACCCCCAATACGAGCAGTACTTC. This encodes CASSLDPQYEQYF.

This clonotype was picked up a small number of times. The CDR3 is CASSLLTGYTEAFF. The DNA for the CDR3 is TGTGCCAGCAGCTTATTGACGGGGTACACTGAAGCTTTCTTT. The chain employs TRBV7-9 and TRBJ1-1; no definite D call. There are 14 residues in the CDR3. Trimming stripped 2 bases from V and 3 bases from J, with 10 bases between. Germline assignment: CDR1 SEHNR and CDR2 FQNEAQ (reference sequence).

CDR3: CASSLVGQGGDNEQFF. CDR3 in DNA: TGTGCCAGCAGCTTAGTGGGACAGGGGGGGGACAATGAGCAGTTCTTC. The chain carries TRBV7-2 and TRBJ2-1; 11 nucleotides line up with TRBD1. CDR1 is SGHTA, CDR2 FQGNSA, per germline. The CDR3 is 16 residues long. Germline trimming cut 1 base from V and 5 bases from J; bases unmatched to any gene: 4. Supplemented by reference TRBV7-2 and TRBJ2-1, the full variable domain reads GAGVSQSPSNKVTEKGKDVELRCDPISGHTALYWYRQSLGQGLEFLIYFQGNSAPDKSGLPSDRFSAERTGGSVSTLTIQRTQQEDSAVYLCASSLVGQGGDNEQFFGPGTRLTVL.

The genes are TRBV7-9 and TRBJ2-1; TRBD2 aligns across 10 bases. The CDR3 runs to 17 residues. Germline-derived CDR1 and CDR2 are SEHNR and FQNEAQ (reference sequence). With V trimmed by 2 bases and J by 5 bases, 9 bases remained unmatched. Written as DNA, the CDR3 is TGTGCCAGCAGCTTATCCCTAGCGGGGGTGGGGCACAATGAGCAGTTCTTC. Translation: CASSLSLAGVGHNEQFF.

Many counts were recorded for this clonotype. The chain links TRBV10-2 to TRBJ2-7; a possible D gene is TRBD1 (6 bases). CDR1 and CDR2 from the germline V gene are WSHSY and SAAADI. V was trimmed by 8 bases and J by 7 bases, leaving 18 bases between them. The CDR3 length is 13 residues. The CDR3 nucleotides are TGCGCCAGCGGGGATCTAGGGGGAAAAGAGCAGTACTTC. Translating it yields CASGDLGGKEQYF.

This clonotype was observed at least ten times. The rearrangement joins TRBV27 to TRBJ2-2; a weak D match, TRBD1 (5 bases). V lost 4 bases to trimming and J lost 2 bases, with 8 bases between them. Germline V CDR1 and CDR2: MNHEY, SMNVEV (reference sequence). The CDR3 covers 14 residues. CDR3 amino acids: CASSYDRNTGELFF. The CDR3 DNA sequence: TGTGCCAGCAGTTACGACAGAAACACCGGGGAGCTGTTTTTT.

This clonotype was observed a handful of times. The chain employs TRBV4-3 and TRBJ1-6, with a tentative D call TRBD1 (6 bases). CDR3 length: 15 residues. Germline assignment: CDR1 LGHNA and CDR2 YSLEER. Trimming pared 1 base from V and 10 bases from J, leaving 14 bases between. The CDR3 coding sequence is TGCGCCAGCAGCCAAGGGGACCGACAGGTCTCACCCCTCCACTTT. Protein sequence: CASSQGDRQVSPLHF.

The chain uses TRBV7-9 and TRBJ2-7; D not certain. The CDR3 covers 15 residues. Germline V lookup: CDR1 SEHNR, CDR2 FQNEAQ (reference sequence). V lost 3 bases, J lost 3 bases, and 15 bases lay in between. CDR3 sequence (DNA): TGTGCCAGCAGCTTTTCGGCAGGTGGGGACTACGAGCAGTACTTC. Protein: CASSFSAGGDYEQYF.

This clonotype has more than one count but fewer than ten. The chain carries TRBV7-2 and TRBJ2-7; 10 bases are a match to TRBD1. V dropped 5 bases and J dropped 4; count of bases not matched to a gene: 11. The CDR3 extends over 16 amino acids. The germline V gene has CDR1 SGHTA and CDR2 FQGNSA. CDR3 in DNA: TGTGCCAGCAGCCCCGAGTGGGGGACAGGGGCTTACGAGCAGTACTTC. Protein sequence: CASSPEWGTGAYEQYF.

V usage is TRBV10-1 and J usage is TRBJ1-5, with TRBD1 matching 8 bases. Germline V gives CDR1 WNHNN, CDR2 SYGVQD (reference sequence). After removal of 8 bases from V and 2 bases from J, the junction contained 5 bases not matched to a gene. This CDR3 spans 14 amino acids. The CDR3 DNA is TGCGCCAGCCTGGACAGGGATGGCAATCAGCCCCAGCATTTT. It is translated as CASLDRDGNQPQHF.

The chain links TRBV6-1 to TRBJ2-7, with 9 bases identical to TRBD1. This CDR3 is built from 16 residues. V trimming: 2 bases; J trimming: 1 base; junction bases outside the gene matches: 6. Germline V lookup: CDR1 MNHNS, CDR2 SASEGT. CDR3 in DNA: TGTGCCAGCAGTGAATGGGGACAGGGAGGTTCCTACGAGCAGTACTTC. Translated, it gives CASSEWGQGGSYEQYF.

This clonotype was picked up many times. The gene calls are TRBV27 and TRBJ1-1, with TRBD1 as a possible D gene (5 bases). This CDR3 is built from 15 residues. Germline V lookup: CDR1 MNHEY, CDR2 SMNVEV (reference sequence). The ends were cut back, 2 bases at V and 4 bases at J, with 14 bases in the middle. The CDR3 sequence is CASSLGTGGSTEAFF. DNA of the CDR3: TGTGCCAGCAGTTTAGGGACCGGGGGGAGCACTGAAGCTTTCTTT.

The chain links TRBV4-1 to TRBJ2-7, with D tentatively TRBD1 (6 bases). Germline CDR1 reads MGHRA; CDR2 reads YSYEKL. V was pared by 4 bases and J by 2 bases, with 15 bases between. CDR3 length: 15 residues. The DNA for the CDR3 is TGCGCCAGCAGCCCCTCAGGCGGACAGACCTACGAGCAGTACTTC. This encodes CASSPSGGQTYEQYF.